The 27 T cell receptor beta chains given below trace back to one sample, sequenced in a study of OX40 agonist ivuxolimab in advanced cancers. Generated by immunoSEQ multiplex PCR, the TCRdb table keeps only in-frame clones and is missing some. This table has about 86,000 clones, approximately 92% appearing once. Sequenced material: CD4+ or CD8+ T cells sorted from blood, taken in a trial of the OX40 agonist ivuxolimab. All receptors derive from an adult with an advanced solid tumor such as melanoma, head and neck, liver or kidney cancer.

The chain carries TRBV7-2 and TRBJ1-5, with D unclear. CDR1 is SGHTA, CDR2 FQGNSA, per germline. This CDR3 has 14 residues. Trimming stripped 5 bases from V and 3 bases from J, with 11 bases between. This chain's CDR3 is CASSPYSLNQPQHF. CDR3 bases: TGTGCCAGCAGCCCCTATAGTCTCAATCAGCCCCAGCATTTT.

The V call is TRBV5-1, the J call TRBJ2-5; TRBD2 matches at 12 bases. Germline trimming cut 4 bases from V and 6 bases from J; bases unmatched to any gene: 4. Germline CDR1 is SGHRS and CDR2 is YFSETQ. The CDR3 has 14 residues. The CDR3 region has the DNA TGCGCCAGCAGCGCTAGCGGGGGGGCACAGACCCAGTACTTC. Protein: CASSASGGAQTQYF.

The V gene is TRBV10-3, the J gene TRBJ1-1; 8 nucleotides match TRBD1. V was clipped by 1 base and J by 4 bases; unmatched bases: 11. CDR1 and CDR2 from the germline V gene are ENHRY and SYGVKD. This CDR3 has 17 residues. The chain's CDR3 is CAISEYQGASLGTEAFF. In DNA, the CDR3 is TGTGCCATCAGTGAGTACCAGGGGGCGAGTCTGGGCACTGAAGCTTTCTTT.

This clone was picked up a small number of times. The chain carries TRBV5-6 and TRBJ1-2; D call uncertain. The CDR3 extends over 14 amino acids. The V end was cut by 0 bases, the J end by 4 bases, with 10 bases between. CDR1 and CDR2 (germline): SGHDT, YYEEEE. The CDR3 nucleotides read TGTGCCAGCAGCTTGGAGGGCCGGGTCTATGGCTACACCTTC. This sequence encodes CASSLEGRVYGYTF.

The rearrangement joins TRBV9 to TRBJ2-2; no firm D call. The CDR3 runs 15 residues. The germline V gene encodes CDR1 SGDLS and CDR2 YYNGEE. Trimming pared 0 bases from V and 2 bases from J, leaving 8 bases between. CDR3 bases: TGTGCCAGCAGCGTAGCCCCTGGTAACACCGGGGAGCTGTTTTTT. Its translation: CASSVAPGNTGELFF.

The DNA for the CDR3 is TGTGCCAGCAGTGGCACTGACAGCTACGAGCAGTACTTC. Translated, it gives CASSGTDSYEQYF. The rearrangement joins TRBV2 to TRBJ2-7; D is possibly TRBD1 (5 bases). Looked up from germline, CDR1 is SNHLY and CDR2 is FYNNEI. Trimming took 4 bases from V and 3 from J, leaving 10 bases between them. The CDR3 consists of 13 residues. Full variable domain (missing parts from reference TRBV2 and TRBJ2-7): EPEVTQTPSHQVTQMGQEVILRCVPISNHLYFYWYRQILGQKVEFLVSFYNNEISEKSEIFDDQFSVERPDGSNFTLKIRSTKLEDSAMYFCASSGTDSYEQYFGPGTRLTVT.

The J gene is TRBJ1-2, the V gene TRBV7-9; tentatively, D is TRBD1 (5 bases). This CDR3 region has 13 residues. CDR1 SEHNR and CDR2 FQNEAQ come from the germline V gene (reference sequence). Trimming left V 4 bases short and J 6 bases short, with 12 bases between. CDR3 sequence: CASSSTSGHGYTF. The CDR3 region has the DNA TGTGCCAGCAGCTCAACGTCAGGGCATGGCTACACCTTC.

The chain combines TRBV10-2 with TRBJ1-5; D possibly corresponds to TRBD1 (5 bases). The V gene lost 3 bases and the J gene lost 5 bases, with 20 bases spanning the gap. The CDR3 has 17 residues. In germline, CDR1 is WSHSY, CDR2 SAAADI. CDR3 nucleotides: TGCGCCAGCAGTGATCCGGGGCCGGGGCTGGGATATCAGCCCCAGCATTTT. Its translation: CASSDPGPGLGYQPQHF.

The chain couples TRBV9 to TRBJ2-4; possible D gene TRBD1, 6 bases. Germline V CDR1 and CDR2: SGDLS, YYNGEE. The CDR3 runs to 17 residues. Trimming took off 0 bases at V and 0 bases at J, with 13 bases between the two ends. CDR3 DNA: TGTGCCAGCAGCGTAGAGGGTCAGACAGGAGCCAAAAACATTCAGTACTTC. It yields the protein CASSVEGQTGAKNIQYF.

V gene TRBV18 combines with J gene TRBJ2-1, with D uncertain. V was clipped by 2 bases and J by 5 bases, with 7 bases between them. The length of the CDR3 is 13 residues. The germline V gene encodes CDR1 KGHSH and CDR2 LQKENI. The CDR3 loop is CASSPGHNNEQFF. CDR3 bases: TGTGCCAGCTCACCAGGGCATAACAATGAGCAGTTCTTC.

This clone was recorded once. The V call is TRBV5-1, the J call TRBJ2-1, with D hard to call. Per germline, CDR1 SGHRS and CDR2 YFSETQ. V lost 0 bases, J lost 6 bases, and 13 bases lay in between. CDR3 size: 15 residues. CDR3: CASSLGDTMGNEQFF. The CDR3 bases are TGCGCCAGCAGCTTGGGGGATACCATGGGCAATGAGCAGTTCTTC.

The chain recombines TRBV5-4 with TRBJ2-2, with D perhaps matching TRBD1 (7 bases). Germline values: CDR1 SGHNT, CDR2 YYREEE (reference sequence). The ends were cut back, 0 bases at V and 7 bases at J, with 16 bases in the middle. The CDR3 sequence is 16 residues long. Written as DNA, the CDR3 is TGTGCCAGCAGCTTGGGGTCGCAGGGGGGAAGCGGGGAGCTGTTTTTT. Residues: CASSLGSQGGSGELFF.

On this clone: The junction does not match germline at one end; this may be a read error. The rearrangement joins TRBV5-6 to TRBJ1-5; D call uncertain. The germline CDR1 and CDR2 sequences are SGHDT and YYEEEE. There are 14 residues in the CDR3. The CDR3 DNA sequence: TGTGCCAGCAGCTTGGCTTCAGGAATAGGACCCCGGCATTTT. This codes for CASSLASGIGPRHF.

V usage is TRBV9 and J usage is TRBJ2-1; no clear D gene. This CDR3 has 11 amino acids. Per germline, CDR1 SGDLS and CDR2 YYNGEE. Trimming left V 1 base short and J 6 bases short, with 2 bases between. The CDR3 DNA sequence: TGTGCCAGCAGCGTATCCAATGAGCAGTTCTTC. This gives the protein CASSVSNEQFF.

CDR3 protein: CASSPSGGLGSVNEQFF. As DNA, the CDR3 is TGCGCCAGCAGCCCCTCGGGCGGACTAGGTTCGGTCAATGAGCAGTTCTTC. The V and J genes are TRBV5-1 and TRBJ2-1; 7 positions agree with TRBD2. Germline assignment: CDR1 SGHRS and CDR2 YFSETQ. The trim removed 4 bases at V and 6 bases at J, leaving 16 bases unmatched. The CDR3 runs 17 residues. Drawing the rest from reference TRBV5-1 and TRBJ2-1, the complete variable domain is KAGVTQTPRYLIKTRGQQVTLSCSPISGHRSVSWYQQTPGQGLQFLFEYFSETQRNKGNFPGRFSGRQFSNSRSEMNVSTLELGDSALYLCASSPSGGLGSVNEQFFGPGTRLTVL.

The V and J genes are TRBV27 and TRBJ2-5; D may be TRBD2 (6 bases). CDR1 and CDR2 from the germline V gene are MNHEY and SMNVEV (reference sequence). V lost 6 bases, J lost 4 bases, and 12 bases lay in between. CDR3 length: 13 residues. The CDR3 region has the DNA TGTGCCAGCAGCCCCGGGACTGGAGAGACCCAGTACTTC. Translated: CASSPGTGETQYF.

The chain has TRBV27 and TRBJ2-7; unclear D gene. Germline CDR1 and CDR2: MNHEY and SMNVEV (reference sequence). The CDR3 covers 13 residues. Trimming shortened V by 5 bases and J by 6 bases, and 14 bases separated the two germline ends. Written as DNA, the CDR3 is TGTGCCAGCAGTCCCGCAGTCAGCTCCGAGCAGTACGTC. Translated: CASSPAVSSEQYV.

This clone was seen once. The V call is TRBV27, the J call TRBJ1-1; D unresolved. V was cut by 4 bases and J by 6 bases, with 15 bases left in between. Germline CDR1 reads MNHEY; CDR2 reads SMNVEV (reference sequence). This CDR3 is 14 amino acids long. The CDR3 DNA sequence: TGTGCCAGCAGTTCCCGGGCCCAGAGGGCTGAAGCTTTCTTT. Translation: CASSSRAQRAEAFF.

The genes are TRBV7-6 and TRBJ2-5; D may be TRBD2 (6 bases). Germline CDR1 reads SGHVS; CDR2 reads FNYEAQ. The CDR3 loop spans 16 amino acids. The germline V and J ends were trimmed by 5 bases and 2 bases, with 18 bases remaining between them. The CDR3 DNA follows: TGTGCCAGCAGCCCACCCCGGACTACCACTCAAGAGACCCAGTACTTC. Amino acids: CASSPPRTTTQETQYF.

The chain uses TRBV19 and TRBJ2-4; 8 bases align to TRBD2. There are 19 residues in the CDR3. With V trimmed by 1 base and J by 3 bases, 14 bases remained unmatched. CDR1 is LNHDA, CDR2 SQIVND, per germline (reference sequence). CDR3 sequence (DNA): TGTGCCAGTAGTATAGTATCATTCGGGAGGGCCGAATACAAAAACATTCAGTACTTC. Amino acid sequence: CASSIVSFGRAEYKNIQYF.

This chain connects TRBV9 to TRBJ2-1, with 7 bases that match TRBD1. The CDR3 contains 15 residues. Germline CDR1 is SGDLS and CDR2 is YYNGEE. Trimming removed 0 bases from V and 5 bases from J; junction bases left unmatched: 5. CDR3 protein: CASSVVVTGNNEQFF. The CDR3 nucleotides are TGTGCCAGCAGCGTAGTGGTGACAGGGAACAATGAGCAGTTCTTC. Drawing the rest from reference TRBV9 and TRBJ2-1, the complete variable domain is DSGVTQTPKHLITATGQRVTLRCSPRSGDLSVYWYQQSLDQGLQFLIQYYNGEERAKGNILERFSAQQFPDLHSELNLSSLELGDSALYFCASSVVVTGNNEQFFGPGTRLTVL.

The chain joins TRBV18 to TRBJ2-5; D is unresolved. Per germline, CDR1 KGHSH and CDR2 LQKENI. The length of the CDR3 is 15 residues. V lost 4 bases and J lost 1, with 13 bases in between. For the CDR3, the DNA is TGTGCCAGCTCACGGGCCGGGCGCGCCCAAGAGACCCAGTACTTC. It codes for CASSRAGRAQETQYF.

This clone has just one count. CDR3 sequence reads: CASIYDMNTEAFF. As DNA, the CDR3 is TGTGCCAGCATCTACGACATGAACACTGAAGCTTTCTTT. The chain links TRBV6-4 to TRBJ1-1; no clear D gene. The V gene's germline CDR1 is MRHNA and CDR2 SNTAGT. V was trimmed by 7 bases and J by 0 bases, leaving 9 bases between them. The CDR3 is 13 residues long.

This clone was seen a single time. The rearrangement joins TRBV5-1 to TRBJ1-1, with a tentative D call TRBD1 (5 bases). Looked up from germline, CDR1 is SGHRS and CDR2 is YFSETQ. V gave up 5 bases and J gave up 0 bases, with 8 bases separating them. This CDR3 comprises 13 residues. CDR3 DNA sequence: TGCGCCAGCAGTCGGGACTTGAACACTGAAGCTTTCTTT. Translation: CASSRDLNTEAFF.

V and J are TRBV6-5 and TRBJ2-5; 7 bases align to TRBD1. The J call may be wrong; the DNA end is better matched by TRBJ2-7. The germline V gene has CDR1 MNHEY and CDR2 SVGAGI. The CDR3 is 16 residues long. CDR3 loop: CASSFQGQSLGYEQYF. The CDR3 DNA follows: TGTGCCAGCAGTTTTCAGGGACAGTCCCTTGGCTACGAGCAGTACTTC.

V is TRBV7-2 and J is TRBJ2-3; possible D gene TRBD1, 5 bases. CDR1 is SGHTA and CDR2 is FQGNSA in the germline V gene. V lost 4 bases and J lost 4, with 12 bases in between. This CDR3 has 14 amino acids. This chain's CDR3 is CASSSNIRADTQYF. Here the CDR3 DNA reads TGTGCCAGCAGCTCAAATATCAGGGCAGATACGCAGTATTTT.

The V gene is TRBV27, the J gene TRBJ2-3, with 9 bases that match TRBD1. The J segment lost 3 bases and the V segment lost 5 bases, leaving 6 bases of the junction unmatched. There are 15 residues in the CDR3. Germline loops: CDR1 MNHEY, CDR2 SMNVEV (reference sequence). The CDR3 DNA is TGTGCCAGCAGTCAAACGGACAGGGGAACAGATACGCAGTATTTT. This translates into CASSQTDRGTDTQYF.